This record concerns one TCR beta chain sequence. The antigen is unknown. TCRdb keeps only in-frame clones here, not all; method: immunoSEQ multiplex PCR. The table shows under 400,000 clones, with over 90% occurring only once. The time point was: blood from clinic visit 5 months post-surgery; TSC patient then seizure free. Sequencing was limited to surgery cases with top T cell transcript signatures in brain tissue. Patients received at least one anti-epileptic drug before surgery. This record comes from a study of brain T cells in children with intractable seizures. General study points: Pre-surgery blood may have been undersampled, hiding some clones. HCMV serostatus was not known, and viral specificity came from CDR3 similarity only.

Trimming cost V 5 bases and J 0 bases; bases outside gene matches: 8. The CDR3 is 17 amino acids. Germline CDR1 reads MNHEY; CDR2 reads SMNVEV (reference sequence). The TCR originated in a boy under two years old with tuberous sclerosis and intractable seizures. The starting material was peripheral blood, obtained roughly 5 months after surgery. The chain carries TRBV27 and TRBJ1-2, with 11 bases that match TRBD1. Here the CDR3 DNA reads TGTGCCAGCAGTGCTTGGGGACAGGGGGAATCTAACTATGGCTACACCTTC. It translates to CASSAWGQGESNYGYTF.